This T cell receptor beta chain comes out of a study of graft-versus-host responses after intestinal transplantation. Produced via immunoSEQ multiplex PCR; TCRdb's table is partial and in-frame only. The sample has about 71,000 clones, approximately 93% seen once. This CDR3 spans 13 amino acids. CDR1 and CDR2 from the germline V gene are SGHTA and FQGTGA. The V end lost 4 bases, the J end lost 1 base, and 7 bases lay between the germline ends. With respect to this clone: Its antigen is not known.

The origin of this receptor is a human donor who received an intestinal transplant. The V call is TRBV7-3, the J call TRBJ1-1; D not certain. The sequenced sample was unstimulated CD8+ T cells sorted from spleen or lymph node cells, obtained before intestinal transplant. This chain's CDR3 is CASSSQQNTEAFF. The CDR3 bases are TGTGCCAGCAGCTCGCAACAGAACACTGAAGCTTTCTTT.